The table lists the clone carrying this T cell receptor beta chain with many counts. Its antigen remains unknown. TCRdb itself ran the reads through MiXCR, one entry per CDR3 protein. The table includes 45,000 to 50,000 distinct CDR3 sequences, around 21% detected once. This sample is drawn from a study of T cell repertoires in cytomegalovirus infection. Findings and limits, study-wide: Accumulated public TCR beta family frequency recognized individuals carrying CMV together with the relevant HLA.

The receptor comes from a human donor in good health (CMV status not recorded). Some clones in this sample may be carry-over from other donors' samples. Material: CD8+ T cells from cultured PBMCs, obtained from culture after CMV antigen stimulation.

CDR3 coding DNA: TGTGCCAGCACCCCCGGGGGAGGCCCAGATACGCAGTATTTT. Its translation: CASTPGGGPDTQYF. The chain joins TRBV7-9 to TRBJ2-3, with a tentative D call TRBD2 (6 bases). Looked up from germline, CDR1 is SEHNR and CDR2 is FQNEAQ (reference sequence). The CDR3 spans 14 residues. Between the trimmed V and J ends, which lost 7 bases and 4 bases, there was a span of 15 bases.